Listed below are T cell receptor beta chains from one sample, sequenced in a study of identical twins. A single record per CDR3 protein comes from TCRdb applying MiXCR to the 5' RACE reads. The top ten hold about 0.3% of the sample, which has around 1.7 million distinct CDR3 sequences, roughly a third seen once. Sequencing was performed on cord blood. These receptors all come from a newborn girl in good health. CDR3s include the opening cysteine and the closing phenylalanine or tryptophan. Each record gives: CDR3 protein, V gene.

CDR3: CASSPGLAGGEDTQYF
V: TRBV28

CDR3: CASSPPRTTYNEQFF
V: TRBV7-9

CDR3: CASSSSFLKKRSNYGYTF
V: TRBV21-1

CDR3: CATSASPGNEQFF
V: TRBV24-1

CDR3: CASSPSSFSYNEQFF
V: TRBV14

CDR3: CASSHPRLAGEYNEQFF
V: TRBV4-1

CDR3: CASGRRAFSTDTQYF
V: TRBV6-1

CDR3: CSARDRAGVVGELFF
V: TRBV20-1

CDR3: CASSQADRANTEAFF
V: TRBV4-2

CDR3: CASGWGQGSYTF
V: TRBV12-5

CDR3: CSARDLRDSSGFYGYTF
V: TRBV20-1

CDR3: CASSLWTTNTGELFF
V: TRBV5-5

CDR3: CASIGGSSGNYGQFF
V: TRBV6-5

CDR3: CASGPSKGEQFF
V: TRBV27

CDR3: CSVELASPIPYNEQYF
V: TRBV29-1

CDR3: CSARPRGSGENIQYF
V: TRBV20-1

CDR3: CASSLGRTLSNYGYTF
V: TRBV5-6

CDR3: CASSLGSDRFNQPQHF
V: TRBV7-2

CDR3: CASSRTGGGAFGEQYF
V: TRBV12-3/TRBV12-4

CDR3: CSAGGRVVYEQYF
V: TRBV20-1

CDR3: CASSQDRLAREQYF
V: TRBV4-1

CDR3: CASSLFRGRDDQPQHF
V: TRBV28

CDR3: CSARVRGPGELFF
V: TRBV20-1

CDR3: CASSSHQGYYGYTF
V: TRBV28

CDR3: CASGLGTSDHNEQFF
V: TRBV5-1